One sample yielded the 17 T cell receptor beta chains listed below, sequenced in a study of shared clonotypes between healthy human individuals. Terminally differentiated effector memory CD45RA+ cells were left out of the naive CD8 fraction, which was CD45RO-negative and positively selected for CCR7. The table came from immunoSEQ multiplex PCR; TCRdb's copy has only in-frame clones and leaves some out. The sample records some 2 million clones, roughly 94% being singletons. The specimen sequenced was naive CD8+ T cells sorted from blood. Receptor source: a man aged 18 to 29 in good health.

This clone was counted once. J is TRBJ2-1 and V is TRBV7-9, with D uncertain. CDR3 size: 14 residues. Germline V gene sequence: CDR1 SEHNR, CDR2 FQNEAQ (reference sequence). The V and J ends lost 6 bases and 0 bases respectively, with 9 bases between them. This chain's CDR3 is CASRVSSSYNEQFF. Here the CDR3 DNA reads TGTGCCAGCAGGGTATCGAGCTCCTACAATGAGCAGTTCTTC.

V and J are TRBV10-2 and TRBJ2-2; 12 positions match TRBD1. From germline, CDR1 is WSHSY and CDR2 SAAADI. This CDR3 has 18 residues. V trimming: 7 bases; J trimming: 3 bases; junction bases outside the gene matches: 12. The CDR3 DNA is TGCGCCAGCACCGAGAGGCCGGGACAGGGGGCCTACACCGGGGAGCTGTTTTTT. Residues: CASTERPGQGAYTGELFF.

J is TRBJ1-5 and V is TRBV18; no firm D call. This CDR3 comprises 14 residues. Germline assignment: CDR1 KGHSH and CDR2 LQKENI. Between the trimmed V and J ends, which lost 3 bases and 7 bases, there was a span of 13 bases. The CDR3 spells CASSPTPTRQPQHF. The CDR3 nucleotides read TGTGCCAGCTCACCCACACCCACTAGGCAGCCCCAGCATTTT.

As for this clone: This sample also contains other DNA sequences that code for the same CDR3. The gene calls are TRBV7-9 and TRBJ1-2, with D tentatively TRBD1 (6 bases). Trimming stripped 3 bases from V and 8 bases from J, with 10 bases between. There are 12 residues in the CDR3. Germline CDR1 is SEHNR and CDR2 is FQNEAQ (reference sequence). This chain's CDR3 is CASSLGALGYTF. In nucleotides, the CDR3 is TGTGCCAGCAGCTTGGGGGCCCTAGGCTACACCTTC.

Only one count was recorded for this clone. The V call is TRBV13, the J call TRBJ2-3; D possibly uses TRBD1 or TRBD2 (6 bases each). V lost 3 bases to trimming and J lost 3 bases, with 22 bases between them. Germline V lookup: CDR1 PRHDT, CDR2 FYEKMQ (reference sequence). The CDR3 is made up of 18 amino acids. Here the CDR3 DNA reads TGTGCCAGCAGCTTTAGCGGACAGTCCCCTTATGTGACAGATACGCAGTATTTT. Residues: CASSFSGQSPYVTDTQYF.

The V gene is TRBV4-1, the J gene TRBJ2-5; D possibly matches TRBD1 or TRBD2 (5 bases each). Germline CDR1 and CDR2: MGHRA and YSYEKL. V lost 4 bases to trimming and J lost 1 base, with 22 bases between them. The CDR3 has 18 residues. CDR3 protein: CASSLRDPGEGSQETQYF. The DNA of the CDR3 is TGCGCCAGCAGCCTTCGGGACCCAGGAGAGGGTTCCCAAGAGACCCAGTACTTC.

J is TRBJ1-2 and V is TRBV6-5, with D maybe TRBD1 (6 bases). CDR1 MNHEY and CDR2 SVGAGI come from the germline V gene. V was trimmed by 7 bases and J by 2 bases, leaving 11 bases between them. The CDR3 extends over 13 amino acids. For the CDR3, the DNA is TGTGCCAGCACGACAGGACCCAACTATGGCTACACCTTC. Protein sequence: CASTTGPNYGYTF.

V usage is TRBV5-1 and J usage is TRBJ1-2, with 9 nucleotides matching TRBD1. This CDR3 is built from 13 residues. The germline V gene has CDR1 SGHRS and CDR2 YFSETQ. V was clipped by 4 bases and J by 8 bases; unmatched bases: 6. The DNA for the CDR3 is TGCGCCAGCAGCCCGGGACAGGGCCGGGGCTACACCTTC. It specifies CASSPGQGRGYTF.

The genes are TRBV4-3 and TRBJ2-2; 11 bases fit TRBD2. The CDR3 has 15 amino acids. Germline V gene lookup returns CDR1 LGHNA and CDR2 YSLEER. V dropped 5 bases and J dropped 4; count of bases not matched to a gene: 3. The CDR3: CASSSTSGATGELFF. CDR3 DNA: TGCGCCAGCAGCTCGACTAGCGGGGCCACCGGGGAGCTGTTTTTT.

The V call is TRBV4-3, the J call TRBJ2-2, with D uncertain. Trimming removed 2 bases at V and 5 bases at J, with 3 bases between. CDR3 length: 12 residues. Germline V gives CDR1 LGHNA, CDR2 YSLEER. CDR3 amino acids: CASSQLTGELFF. The CDR3 DNA reads TGCGCCAGCAGCCAACTGACCGGGGAGCTGTTTTTT.

The chain has TRBV2 and TRBJ2-7, with D possibly TRBD2 on 5 matching bases. Per the germline V gene, CDR1 is SNHLY and CDR2 is FYNNEI. CDR3 length equals 15 residues. Trimming left V 3 bases short and J 3 bases short, with 15 bases between. The CDR3 sequence is CASSEGAEDLYEQYF. The DNA for the CDR3 is TGTGCCAGCAGTGAGGGAGCGGAGGACCTCTACGAGCAGTACTTC.

The sample holds a few counts of this clone. The rearrangement joins TRBV13 to TRBJ1-3; D gene uncertain. Trimming left V 0 bases short and J 4 bases short, with 10 bases between. The CDR3 is 15 amino acids. The germline V gene has CDR1 PRHDT and CDR2 FYEKMQ (reference sequence). This CDR3 is CASSLGLGGGNTIYF. The CDR3 DNA reads TGTGCCAGCAGCTTAGGCCTTGGAGGGGGAAACACCATATATTTT.

V gene TRBV6-5 combines with J gene TRBJ1-1, with unresolved D. V was pared by 6 bases and J by 0 bases, with 8 bases between. The CDR3 totals 13 residues. The germline CDR1 and CDR2 sequences are MNHEY and SVGAGI. This chain's CDR3 is CASRPTLNTEAFF. The CDR3 DNA is TGTGCCAGCAGGCCAACTCTGAACACTGAAGCTTTCTTT.

The V call is TRBV4-2, the J call TRBJ2-1; weak D call: TRBD2 (5 bases). Germline loops: CDR1 LGHNA, CDR2 YNFKEQ. Trimming took off 0 bases at V and 7 bases at J, with 10 bases between the two ends. The CDR3 runs 14 residues. As DNA, the CDR3 is TGTGCCAGCAGCCAAGAGGAGCTAGCAAATGAGCAGTTCTTC. Its translation is CASSQEELANEQFF.

About this clone itself: At the DNA level, this CDR3 is encoded by other sequences in the same sample as well. The rearrangement joins TRBV5-1 to TRBJ2-5, with 8 bases identical to TRBD2. V lost 2 bases and J lost 0; bases outside the gene matches: 3. Per the germline V gene, CDR1 is SGHRS and CDR2 is YFSETQ. The CDR3 spans 15 residues. The CDR3 DNA reads as TGCGCCAGCAGCTTTGGCGGGGGGCACCAAGAGACCCAGTACTTC. The encoded protein is CASSFGGGHQETQYF.

The chain carries TRBV2 and TRBJ2-5, with TRBD2 matching over 16 bases. From germline, CDR1 is SNHLY and CDR2 FYNNEI. V lost 5 bases, J lost 5 bases, and 8 bases stayed unmatched. The CDR3 runs 17 residues. For the CDR3, the DNA is TGTGCCAGCAGTTATGGGACTAGCGGGGGGGCTGGGGAGACCCAGTACTTC. Translation: CASSYGTSGGAGETQYF.

This chain links TRBV7-9 with TRBJ1-3; no clear D gene. V lost 2 bases and J lost 2, with 4 bases in between. CDR1 is SEHNR and CDR2 is FQNEAQ in the germline V gene (reference sequence). This CDR3 comprises 13 residues. DNA for the CDR3: TGTGCCAGCAGCTTATCAACTGGAAACACCATATATTTT. This gives the protein CASSLSTGNTIYF.